This entry lists 32 T cell receptor beta chains sequenced from one sample in a study of T cell responses to AZD1222 COVID-19 vaccine. Profiled with immunoSEQ multiplex PCR; TCRdb holds only in-frame clones, not every one. The repertoire has over 110,000 clones, approximately 92% of them found once; the top ten carry approximately 3.4%. This specimen was peripheral blood, taken on day 0 of AZD1222 vaccination. These receptors all come from an adult in good health.

This chain connects TRBV4-3 to TRBJ2-2; D ambiguous. Trimming pared 0 bases from V and 6 bases from J, leaving 5 bases between. Per the germline V gene, CDR1 is LGHNA and CDR2 is YSLEER. The CDR3 is made up of 13 amino acids. The CDR3 loop reads CASSQDSPGELFF. CDR3 bases: TGCGCCAGCAGCCAAGATTCCCCCGGGGAGCTGTTTTTT.

V is TRBV11-2 and J is TRBJ1-5; 7 bases align to TRBD1. The V gene's germline CDR1 is SGHAT and CDR2 FQNNGV. The CDR3 has 14 amino acids. Germline trimming cut 2 bases from V and 5 bases from J; bases unmatched to any gene: 3. This CDR3 is CASSLPRGDQPQHF. CDR3 sequence (DNA): TGTGCCAGCAGCTTACCCAGGGGGGATCAGCCCCAGCATTTT.

The V and J genes are TRBV29-1 and TRBJ1-2; 9 bases align to TRBD1. Trimming removed 6 bases from V and 1 base from J; junction bases left unmatched: 3. This CDR3 contains 13 residues. CDR1 and CDR2 from the germline V gene are SQVTM and ANQGSEA. This chain's CDR3 is CSVDRGGNYGYTF. The CDR3 nucleotides read TGCAGCGTGGACAGGGGCGGTAACTATGGCTACACCTTC.

This chain links TRBV15 with TRBJ2-4; the D gene is possibly TRBD2 (6 bases). Germline lookup yields CDR1 LNHNV and CDR2 YYDKDF (reference sequence). The CDR3 runs to 17 residues. Deletions cut 2 bases from V and 0 bases from J, with 14 bases between. DNA of the CDR3: TGTGCCACCAGCAGAAAATCGGGAGTACTAGCCAAAAACATTCAGTACTTC. Its protein is CATSRKSGVLAKNIQYF.

This rearrangement joins TRBV12-5 to TRBJ1-4, with 10 bases matching TRBD1. Germline loops: CDR1 LGHNT, CDR2 FRNRAP. J gave up 10 bases and V 2 bases, and 7 bases lay outside the gene matches. There are 15 residues in the CDR3. The CDR3 nucleotides are TGTGCTAGTGGTTTGACCGGGACAGGGGAAGGAAAACTGTTTTTT. Translating it yields CASGLTGTGEGKLFF.

Only a few counts were recorded for this clone. The chain carries TRBV19 and TRBJ1-1, with D hard to call. CDR1 is LNHDA and CDR2 is SQIVND in the germline V gene (reference sequence). CDR3 size: 16 residues. V gave up 3 bases and J gave up 4 bases, with 18 bases separating them. The CDR3 loop is CASSIGHSTWGTEAFF. CDR3 bases: TGTGCCAGTAGTATCGGCCACAGTACGTGGGGCACTGAAGCTTTCTTT.

This chain joins TRBV28 and TRBJ1-3; no definite D call. The length of the CDR3 is 15 residues. V lost 1 base, J lost 0 bases, and 7 bases lay in between. CDR1 and CDR2 (germline): MDHEN, SYDVKM. CDR3 DNA sequence: TGTGCCAGCAGTTTATCAGGAAGCTCTGGAAACACCATATATTTT. This encodes CASSLSGSSGNTIYF.

V and J are TRBV5-6 and TRBJ2-2; D call uncertain. This CDR3 has 15 amino acids. The germline gives CDR1 SGHDT, CDR2 YYEEEE. V dropped 3 bases and J dropped 0 bases, with 9 bases sitting between them. CDR3 sequence (DNA): TGTGCCAGCAGCTGGGTTGGGGCGAACACCGGGGAGCTGTTTTTT. This translates into CASSWVGANTGELFF.

This chain links TRBV7-8 with TRBJ2-5; 11 bases are a match to TRBD2. This CDR3 is 16 amino acids long. CDR1 is SGHVS and CDR2 is FQNEAQ in the germline V gene. V shed 0 bases, J shed 6 bases, and the junction held 6 bases outside the gene matches. The CDR3 loop reads CASSLASLAGGKTQYF. As DNA, the CDR3 is TGTGCCAGCAGCTTAGCCTCCCTAGCGGGAGGCAAGACCCAGTACTTC.

The V call is TRBV30, the J call TRBJ1-5; D is ambiguous. Germline-derived CDR1 and CDR2 are GTSNPN and SVGIG (reference sequence). The germline V and J ends were trimmed by 3 bases and 5 bases, with 17 bases remaining between them. The CDR3 has 15 residues. DNA of the CDR3: TGTGCCTGGAGGCCCCCGGGAGGTAGAGATCAGCCCCAGCATTTT. Encoded protein: CAWRPPGGRDQPQHF.

The V call is TRBV4-2, the J call TRBJ1-5, with 8 bases that match TRBD1. CDR1 and CDR2 from the germline V gene are LGHNA and YNFKEQ. The CDR3 totals 14 residues. J was trimmed by 6 bases and V by 5 bases; bases with no gene match: 6. CDR3 protein: CASSVRTGSQPQHF. CDR3 in DNA: TGTGCCAGCAGCGTACGGACAGGGAGTCAGCCCCAGCATTTT.

The V gene is TRBV28, the J gene TRBJ1-2; D may be TRBD1 (6 bases). The CDR3 spans 14 residues. Between the trimmed V and J ends, which lost 7 bases and 4 bases, there was a span of 16 bases. CDR1 is MDHEN, CDR2 SYDVKM, per germline. The CDR3 sequence is CASTPATGIYGYTF. In nucleotides, the CDR3 is TGTGCCAGCACCCCAGCAACAGGGATCTATGGCTACACCTTC.

The chain joins TRBV28 to TRBJ2-7, with D possibly being TRBD1 or TRBD2 (5 bases each). This CDR3 has 12 residues. Trimming took 6 bases from V and 3 from J, leaving 9 bases between them. Germline values: CDR1 MDHEN, CDR2 SYDVKM. CDR3: CASRGPNYEQYF. The CDR3 DNA sequence: TGTGCCAGCAGGGGACCCAACTACGAGCAGTACTTC. The full variable domain, in which reference TRBV28 and TRBJ2-7 provide the parts outside the CDR3, is DVKVTQSSRYLVKRTGEKVFLECVQDMDHENMFWYRQDPGLGLRLIYFSYDVKMKEKGDIPEGYSVSREKKERFSLILESASTNQTSMYLCASRGPNYEQYFGPGTRLTVT.

V is TRBV7-2 and J is TRBJ2-7; perhaps TRBD1 as D (6 bases). Germline-derived CDR1 and CDR2 are SGHTA and FQGNSA. The V and J ends lost 0 bases and 2 bases respectively, with 17 bases between them. The CDR3 covers 17 residues. The CDR3 region is CASSLAPQGSITYEQYF. CDR3 in DNA: TGTGCCAGCAGCTTAGCCCCTCAGGGGTCTATTACCTACGAGCAGTACTTC. The full variable domain, completed using reference TRBV7-2 and TRBJ2-7, is GAGVSQSPSNKVTEKGKDVELRCDPISGHTALYWYRQSLGQGLEFLIYFQGNSAPDKSGLPSDRFSAERTGGSVSTLTIQRTQQEDSAVYLCASSLAPQGSITYEQYFGPGTRLTVT.

CDR3 bases: TGTGCCAGCAGCCAAAACGGAGAGTACGAGCAGTACTTC. Its translation: CASSQNGEYEQYF. This chain connects TRBV3-1 (or the pseudogene TRBV3-2) to TRBJ2-7, with D hard to call. Trimming cost V 2 bases and J 4 bases, with 9 bases left between them. CDR1 is LGHDT and CDR2 is YNNKEL in the germline V gene (reference sequence). The CDR3 contains 13 residues.

This clone was detected once. This chain uses TRBV21-1 with TRBJ2-3; TRBD2 is the table's D call and was not checked against the DNA. TRBV21-1 is assigned pseudogene status. The CDR3 loop spans 16 amino acids. CDR3 protein: CASNPYEVRGTDTQYF. Written as DNA, the CDR3 is TGTGCCAGCAACCCGTACGAGGTACGTGGTACAGATACGCAGTATTTT.

This clone was found once. The rearrangement links TRBV13 to TRBJ2-3; the D gene is possibly TRBD1 (6 bases). V was pared by 5 bases and J by 4 bases, with 22 bases between. Per the germline V gene, CDR1 is PRHDT and CDR2 is FYEKMQ (reference sequence). The length of the CDR3 is 17 residues. The DNA of the CDR3 is TGTGCCAGCAGCATCAGACCAACAGGGTGGGTAGCAGATACGCAGTATTTT. It is translated as CASSIRPTGWVADTQYF.

With respect to this clone: The junction does not match germline at one end; this may be a read error. The chain has TRBV6-6 and TRBJ2-6, with 8 bases lining up with TRBD1. The CDR3 totals 14 residues. CDR1 is MNHNY and CDR2 is SVGAGI in the germline V gene (reference sequence). CDR3: CGTGGWTGANVLTF. The CDR3 DNA follows: TGCGGCACAGGGGGGTGGACTGGGGCCAACGTCCTGACTTTC.

The chain is built from TRBV7-2 and TRBJ2-2, with D perhaps matching TRBD2 (5 bases). Germline CDR1 SGHTA, CDR2 FQGNSA. The CDR3 contains 17 residues. V was pared by 0 bases and J by 1 base, with 12 bases between. CDR3 sequence reads: CASSLALLGMNTGELFF. CDR3 bases: TGTGCCAGCAGCTTAGCGCTTCTCGGGATGAACACCGGGGAGCTGTTTTTT.

The gene calls are TRBV4-2 and TRBJ2-1, with a weak D call TRBD1 (6 bases). The CDR3 is 19 residues long. Germline V gene sequence: CDR1 LGHNA, CDR2 YNFKEQ. The V and J ends lost 0 bases and 8 bases respectively, with 26 bases between them. CDR3 bases: TGTGCCAGCAGCCAAGATATCAAGGGGCCGGGGACAACGTACTATGAGCAGTTCTTC. It translates to CASSQDIKGPGTTYYEQFF.

The J gene is TRBJ2-3, the V gene TRBV3-1 (or the pseudogene TRBV3-2), with D unclear. The V end was cut by 4 bases, the J end by 5 bases, with 10 bases between. This CDR3 is built from 13 residues. CDR1 is LGHDT and CDR2 is YNNKEL in the germline V gene (reference sequence). CDR3 DNA sequence: TGTGCCAGCAGCCCGACCCAAAGAGATACGCAGTATTTT. Amino acid sequence: CASSPTQRDTQYF.

The rearrangement uses TRBV18 and TRBJ1-5, with a tentative D call TRBD1 (6 bases). This CDR3 has 14 residues. Germline CDR1 and CDR2: KGHSH and LQKENI. Trimming took 3 bases from V and 9 from J, leaving 15 bases between them. The CDR3 loop reads CASSPPGEGGPQHF. The CDR3 nucleotides read TGTGCCAGCTCACCTCCCGGGGAAGGGGGGCCCCAGCATTTT.

V usage is TRBV12-3 or TRBV12-4 and J usage is TRBJ2-7; no definite D call. V lost 4 bases and J lost 6, with 7 bases in between. The CDR3 has 11 amino acids. Here the CDR3 reads CASSSRGEQYF. In nucleotides, the CDR3 is TGTGCCAGCAGTTCTCGAGGCGAGCAGTACTTC.

The chain has TRBV19 and TRBJ2-4; a possible D gene is TRBD1 (5 bases). Germline V CDR1 and CDR2: LNHDA, SQIVND (reference sequence). The CDR3 runs to 16 residues. The V end lost 3 bases, the J end lost 0 bases, and 12 bases lay between the germline ends. The CDR3 here is CASSIPPGLAKNIQYF. The CDR3 DNA reads as TGTGCCAGTAGTATCCCCCCAGGGTTAGCCAAAAACATTCAGTACTTC.

The rearrangement uses TRBV30 and TRBJ1-6; TRBD1 agrees at 7 bases. The CDR3 contains 18 residues. CDR1 and CDR2 from the germline V gene are GTSNPN and SVGIG (reference sequence). After removal of 2 bases from V and 4 bases from J, the junction contained 14 bases not matched to a gene. Here the CDR3 DNA reads TGTGCCTGGAGTCATGACAGGGTCCTCTCTACTTATAATTCACCCCTCCACTTT. It codes for CAWSHDRVLSTYNSPLHF.

The chain joins TRBV7-2 to TRBJ1-1; D gene uncertain. CDR1 SGHTA and CDR2 FQGNSA come from the germline V gene. The CDR3 is 16 amino acids. Trimming removed 5 bases from V and 0 bases from J, with 16 bases in between. This chain's CDR3 is CASSTPGWNLNTEAFF. The CDR3 DNA reads as TGTGCCAGCAGCACCCCCGGATGGAATCTGAACACTGAAGCTTTCTTT.

The chain carries TRBV6-1 and TRBJ1-2; D ambiguous. Trimming cost V 1 base and J 7 bases, with 1 base left between them. Germline V CDR1 and CDR2: MNHNS, SASEGT. This CDR3 has 10 residues. The CDR3 is CASSEGGYTF. For the CDR3, the DNA is TGTGCCAGCAGTGAAGGTGGCTACACCTTC.

The V and J genes are TRBV19 and TRBJ1-3; D not certain. This CDR3 is 14 amino acids long. V shed 3 bases and J shed 4 bases, with 10 bases lying between them. Germline V lookup: CDR1 LNHDA, CDR2 SQIVND (reference sequence). This CDR3 is CASSMRQPGNTIYF. The CDR3 DNA reads as TGTGCCAGTAGTATGCGCCAGCCGGGAAACACCATATATTTT.

This clone came up once. The J gene is TRBJ2-2, the V gene TRBV12-3 or TRBV12-4, with D uncertain. The CDR3 consists of 13 residues. Trimming took 6 bases from V and 0 from J, leaving 5 bases between them. The CDR3 protein is CASRLTNTGELFF. The CDR3 DNA sequence: TGTGCCAGCAGACTGACGAACACCGGGGAGCTGTTTTTT.

J is TRBJ2-1 and V is TRBV6-5, with TRBD1 identical over 7 bases. The CDR3 consists of 15 residues. In germline, CDR1 is MNHEY, CDR2 SVGAGI. Unmatched junction bases numbered 10, after V lost 4 bases and J lost 7 bases. The CDR3 nucleotides read TGTGCCAGCAGTTTATACAGGGGCCTGGGGAATGAGCAGTTCTTC. Translated, it gives CASSLYRGLGNEQFF.

The chain recombines TRBV7-2 with TRBJ1-1; no definite D call. CDR3 length equals 12 residues. Germline V gives CDR1 SGHTA, CDR2 FQGNSA. V was pared by 5 bases and J by 3 bases, with 7 bases between. The chain's CDR3 is CASSLSYTEAFF. CDR3 bases: TGTGCCAGCAGCCTCAGTTACACTGAAGCTTTCTTT.

CDR3 amino acids: CATSWGDEKLFF. CDR3 bases: TGTGCCACGAGCTGGGGGGATGAAAAACTGTTTTTT. The chain joins TRBV19 to TRBJ1-4; tentative D call: TRBD1 (5 bases). CDR3 length equals 12 residues. V dropped 10 bases and J dropped 6 bases, with 12 bases sitting between them. Germline-derived CDR1 and CDR2 are LNHDA and SQIVND (reference sequence).